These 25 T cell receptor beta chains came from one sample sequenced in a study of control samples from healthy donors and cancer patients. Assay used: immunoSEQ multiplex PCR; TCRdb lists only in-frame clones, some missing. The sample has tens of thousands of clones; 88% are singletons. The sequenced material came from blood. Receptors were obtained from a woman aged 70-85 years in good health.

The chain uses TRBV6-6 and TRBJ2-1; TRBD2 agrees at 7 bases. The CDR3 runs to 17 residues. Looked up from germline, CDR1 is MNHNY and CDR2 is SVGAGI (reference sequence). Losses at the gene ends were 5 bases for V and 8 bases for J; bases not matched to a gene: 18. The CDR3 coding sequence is TGTGCCAGCAGTCGGGGAGGGGCTAATTTTCTTGCGGATGAGCAGTTCTTC. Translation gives CASSRGGANFLADEQFF.

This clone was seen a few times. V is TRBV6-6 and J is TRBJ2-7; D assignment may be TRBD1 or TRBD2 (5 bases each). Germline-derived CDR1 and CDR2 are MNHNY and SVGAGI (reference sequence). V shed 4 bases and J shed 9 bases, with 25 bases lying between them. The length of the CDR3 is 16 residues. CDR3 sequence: CASSSTPGRSSFGQYF. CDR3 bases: TGTGCCAGCAGTTCCACACCGGGACGGTCTTCCTTTGGGCAGTACTTC.

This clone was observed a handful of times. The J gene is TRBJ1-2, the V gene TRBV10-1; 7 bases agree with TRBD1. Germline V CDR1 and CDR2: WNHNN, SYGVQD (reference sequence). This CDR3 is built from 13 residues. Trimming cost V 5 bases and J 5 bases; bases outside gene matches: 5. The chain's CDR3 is CASSRGTEYGYTF. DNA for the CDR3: TGCGCCAGCAGTCGAGGGACAGAATATGGCTACACCTTC.

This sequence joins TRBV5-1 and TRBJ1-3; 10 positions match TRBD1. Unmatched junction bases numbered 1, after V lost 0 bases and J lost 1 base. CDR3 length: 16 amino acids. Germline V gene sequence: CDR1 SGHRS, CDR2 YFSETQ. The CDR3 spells CASSLGTGGSGNTIYF. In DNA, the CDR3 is TGCGCCAGCAGCTTGGGGACAGGGGGGTCTGGAAACACCATATATTTT.

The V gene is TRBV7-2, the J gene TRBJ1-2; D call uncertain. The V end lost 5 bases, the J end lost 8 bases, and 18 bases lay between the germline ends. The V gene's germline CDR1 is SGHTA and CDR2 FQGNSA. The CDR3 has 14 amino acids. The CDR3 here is CASSPALNSGGYTF. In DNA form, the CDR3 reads TGTGCCAGCAGCCCCGCGCTTAACTCGGGAGGCTACACCTTC.

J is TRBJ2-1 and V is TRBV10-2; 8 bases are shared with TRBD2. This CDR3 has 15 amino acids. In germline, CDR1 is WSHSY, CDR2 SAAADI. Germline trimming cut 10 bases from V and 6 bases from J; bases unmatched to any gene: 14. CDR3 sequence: CATAGRAGVSNEQFF. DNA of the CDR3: TGCGCCACCGCGGGGAGAGCGGGGGTATCCAATGAGCAGTTCTTC.

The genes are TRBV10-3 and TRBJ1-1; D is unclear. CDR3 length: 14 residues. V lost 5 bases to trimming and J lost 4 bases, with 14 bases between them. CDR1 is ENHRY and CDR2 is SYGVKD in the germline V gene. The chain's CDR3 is CAISRMEGGTEAFF. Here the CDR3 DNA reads TGTGCCATCAGTCGAATGGAGGGTGGCACTGAAGCTTTCTTT.

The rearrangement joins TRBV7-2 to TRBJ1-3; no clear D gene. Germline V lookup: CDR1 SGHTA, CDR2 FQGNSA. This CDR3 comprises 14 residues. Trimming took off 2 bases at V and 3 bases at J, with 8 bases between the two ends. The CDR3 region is CASSLKANGNTIYF. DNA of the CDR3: TGTGCCAGCAGCTTAAAAGCTAATGGAAACACCATATATTTT. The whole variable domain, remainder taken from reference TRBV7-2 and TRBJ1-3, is GAGVSQSPSNKVTEKGKDVELRCDPISGHTALYWYRQSLGQGLEFLIYFQGNSAPDKSGLPSDRFSAERTGGSVSTLTIQRTQQEDSAVYLCASSLKANGNTIYFGEGSWLTVV.

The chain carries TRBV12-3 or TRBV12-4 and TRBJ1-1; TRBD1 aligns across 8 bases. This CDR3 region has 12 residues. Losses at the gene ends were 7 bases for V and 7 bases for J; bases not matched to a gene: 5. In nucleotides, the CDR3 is TGTGCCAGCACCTTTGGACAGGGTGAAGCTTTCTTT. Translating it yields CASTFGQGEAFF.

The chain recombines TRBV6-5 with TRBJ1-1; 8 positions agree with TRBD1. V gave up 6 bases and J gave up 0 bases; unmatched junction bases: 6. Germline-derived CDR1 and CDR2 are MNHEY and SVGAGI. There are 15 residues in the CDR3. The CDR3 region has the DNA TGTGCCAGCAGAGGGGGGACAGGCTTGAACACTGAAGCTTTCTTT. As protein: CASRGGTGLNTEAFF.

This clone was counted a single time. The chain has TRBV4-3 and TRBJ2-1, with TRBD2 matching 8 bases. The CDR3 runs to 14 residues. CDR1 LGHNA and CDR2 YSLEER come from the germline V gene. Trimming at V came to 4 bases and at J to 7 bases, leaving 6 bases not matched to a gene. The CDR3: CASSPGTSINEQFF. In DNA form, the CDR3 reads TGCGCCAGCAGCCCCGGGACTAGTATAAATGAGCAGTTCTTC.

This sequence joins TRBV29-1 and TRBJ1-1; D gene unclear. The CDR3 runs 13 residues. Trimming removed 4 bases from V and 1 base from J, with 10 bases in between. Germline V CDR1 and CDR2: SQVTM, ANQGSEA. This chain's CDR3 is CSVVNAPNTEAFF. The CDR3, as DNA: TGCAGCGTTGTTAACGCCCCGAACACTGAAGCTTTCTTT.

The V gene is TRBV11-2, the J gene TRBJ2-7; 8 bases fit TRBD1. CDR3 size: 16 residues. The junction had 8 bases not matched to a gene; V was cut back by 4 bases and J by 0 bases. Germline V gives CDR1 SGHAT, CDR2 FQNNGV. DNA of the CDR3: TGTGCCAGCAGCTGGGGAAGGGGGACAGGCTCCTACGAGCAGTACTTC. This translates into CASSWGRGTGSYEQYF.

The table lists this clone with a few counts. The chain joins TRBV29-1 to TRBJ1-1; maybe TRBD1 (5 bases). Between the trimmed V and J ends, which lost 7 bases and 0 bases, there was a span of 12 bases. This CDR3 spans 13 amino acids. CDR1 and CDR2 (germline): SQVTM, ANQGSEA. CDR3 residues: CSAYDRLNTEAFF. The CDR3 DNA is TGCAGCGCCTATGACAGATTGAACACTGAAGCTTTCTTT.

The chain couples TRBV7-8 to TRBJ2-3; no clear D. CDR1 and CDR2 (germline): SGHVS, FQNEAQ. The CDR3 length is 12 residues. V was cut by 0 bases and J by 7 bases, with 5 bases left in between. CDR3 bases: TGTGCCAGCAGCTTAGCGCTGAATACGCAGTATTTT. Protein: CASSLALNTQYF.

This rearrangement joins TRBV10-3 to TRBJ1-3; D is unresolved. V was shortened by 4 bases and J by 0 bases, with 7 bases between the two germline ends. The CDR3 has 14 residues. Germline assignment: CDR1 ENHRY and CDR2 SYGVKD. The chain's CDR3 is CAISAGISGNTIYF. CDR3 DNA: TGTGCCATCAGTGCTGGGATCTCTGGAAACACCATATATTTT.

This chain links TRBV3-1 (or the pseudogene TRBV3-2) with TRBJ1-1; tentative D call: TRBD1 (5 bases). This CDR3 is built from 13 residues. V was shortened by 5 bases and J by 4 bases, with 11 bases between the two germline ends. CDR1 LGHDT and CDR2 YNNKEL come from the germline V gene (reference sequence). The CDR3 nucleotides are TGTGCCAGCAGCTCGGGGGGGGTCACTGAAGCTTTCTTT. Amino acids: CASSSGGVTEAFF.

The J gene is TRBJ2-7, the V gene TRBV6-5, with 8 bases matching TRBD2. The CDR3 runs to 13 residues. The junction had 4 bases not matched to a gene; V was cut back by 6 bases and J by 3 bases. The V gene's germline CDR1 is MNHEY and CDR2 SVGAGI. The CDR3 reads CASSLGRDYEQYF. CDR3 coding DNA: TGTGCCAGCAGCCTCGGGAGGGACTACGAGCAGTACTTC.

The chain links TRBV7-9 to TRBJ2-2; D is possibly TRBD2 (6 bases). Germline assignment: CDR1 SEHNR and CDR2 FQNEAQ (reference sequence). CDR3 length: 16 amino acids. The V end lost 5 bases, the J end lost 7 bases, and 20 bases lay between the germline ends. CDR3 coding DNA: TGTGCCAGCAGCCCGACGGGACTCCGCGAACTCGGGGAGCTGTTTTTT. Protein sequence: CASSPTGLRELGELFF.

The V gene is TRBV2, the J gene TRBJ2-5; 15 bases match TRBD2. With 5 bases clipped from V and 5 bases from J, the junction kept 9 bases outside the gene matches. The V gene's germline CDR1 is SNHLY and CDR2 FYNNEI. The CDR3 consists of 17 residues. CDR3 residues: CASSPRTSGGAWETQYF. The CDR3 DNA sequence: TGTGCCAGCAGTCCCCGGACTAGCGGGGGGGCCTGGGAGACCCAGTACTTC. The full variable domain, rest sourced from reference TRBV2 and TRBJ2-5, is EPEVTQTPSHQVTQMGQEVILRCVPISNHLYFYWYRQILGQKVEFLVSFYNNEISEKSEIFDDQFSVERPDGSNFTLKIRSTKLEDSAMYFCASSPRTSGGAWETQYFGPGTRLLVL.

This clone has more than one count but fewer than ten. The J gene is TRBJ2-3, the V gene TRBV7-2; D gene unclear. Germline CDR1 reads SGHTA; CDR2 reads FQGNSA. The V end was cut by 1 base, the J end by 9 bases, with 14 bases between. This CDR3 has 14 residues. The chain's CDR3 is CASSLGGTSVTQYF. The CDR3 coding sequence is TGTGCCAGCAGCTTAGGTGGCACAAGCGTAACGCAGTATTTT.

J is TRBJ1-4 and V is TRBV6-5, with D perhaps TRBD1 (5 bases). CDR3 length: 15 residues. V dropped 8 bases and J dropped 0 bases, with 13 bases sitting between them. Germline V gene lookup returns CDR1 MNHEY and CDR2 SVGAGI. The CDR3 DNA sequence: TGTGCCAGCTTGGAGGGACCTGCAACTAATGAAAAACTGTTTTTT. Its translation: CASLEGPATNEKLFF.

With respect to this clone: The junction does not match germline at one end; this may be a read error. The CDR3 loop reads CATSGDRSSYEQYF. In DNA form, the CDR3 reads TGTGCCACCAGCGGAGACAGGAGCTCCTACGAGCAGTACTTC. The genes are TRBV15 and TRBJ2-7; maybe TRBD1 (6 bases). The CDR3 sequence is 14 residues long. Per germline, CDR1 LNHNV and CDR2 YYDKDF (reference sequence).

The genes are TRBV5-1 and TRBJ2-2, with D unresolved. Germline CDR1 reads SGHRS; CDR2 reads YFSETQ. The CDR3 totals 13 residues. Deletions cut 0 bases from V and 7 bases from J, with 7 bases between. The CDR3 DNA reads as TGCGCCAGCAGCTTGGGACCTGGCGGGGAGCTGTTTTTT. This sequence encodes CASSLGPGGELFF.

CDR3 in DNA: TGTGCCAGCAGTTCTCTAGCGGGTAGCACAGATACGCAGTATTTT. Encoded protein: CASSSLAGSTDTQYF. The chain is built from TRBV6-5 and TRBJ2-3; TRBD2 aligns across 8 bases. The V gene's germline CDR1 is MNHEY and CDR2 SVGAGI. This CDR3 comprises 15 residues. J was trimmed by 0 bases and V by 4 bases; bases with no gene match: 3.